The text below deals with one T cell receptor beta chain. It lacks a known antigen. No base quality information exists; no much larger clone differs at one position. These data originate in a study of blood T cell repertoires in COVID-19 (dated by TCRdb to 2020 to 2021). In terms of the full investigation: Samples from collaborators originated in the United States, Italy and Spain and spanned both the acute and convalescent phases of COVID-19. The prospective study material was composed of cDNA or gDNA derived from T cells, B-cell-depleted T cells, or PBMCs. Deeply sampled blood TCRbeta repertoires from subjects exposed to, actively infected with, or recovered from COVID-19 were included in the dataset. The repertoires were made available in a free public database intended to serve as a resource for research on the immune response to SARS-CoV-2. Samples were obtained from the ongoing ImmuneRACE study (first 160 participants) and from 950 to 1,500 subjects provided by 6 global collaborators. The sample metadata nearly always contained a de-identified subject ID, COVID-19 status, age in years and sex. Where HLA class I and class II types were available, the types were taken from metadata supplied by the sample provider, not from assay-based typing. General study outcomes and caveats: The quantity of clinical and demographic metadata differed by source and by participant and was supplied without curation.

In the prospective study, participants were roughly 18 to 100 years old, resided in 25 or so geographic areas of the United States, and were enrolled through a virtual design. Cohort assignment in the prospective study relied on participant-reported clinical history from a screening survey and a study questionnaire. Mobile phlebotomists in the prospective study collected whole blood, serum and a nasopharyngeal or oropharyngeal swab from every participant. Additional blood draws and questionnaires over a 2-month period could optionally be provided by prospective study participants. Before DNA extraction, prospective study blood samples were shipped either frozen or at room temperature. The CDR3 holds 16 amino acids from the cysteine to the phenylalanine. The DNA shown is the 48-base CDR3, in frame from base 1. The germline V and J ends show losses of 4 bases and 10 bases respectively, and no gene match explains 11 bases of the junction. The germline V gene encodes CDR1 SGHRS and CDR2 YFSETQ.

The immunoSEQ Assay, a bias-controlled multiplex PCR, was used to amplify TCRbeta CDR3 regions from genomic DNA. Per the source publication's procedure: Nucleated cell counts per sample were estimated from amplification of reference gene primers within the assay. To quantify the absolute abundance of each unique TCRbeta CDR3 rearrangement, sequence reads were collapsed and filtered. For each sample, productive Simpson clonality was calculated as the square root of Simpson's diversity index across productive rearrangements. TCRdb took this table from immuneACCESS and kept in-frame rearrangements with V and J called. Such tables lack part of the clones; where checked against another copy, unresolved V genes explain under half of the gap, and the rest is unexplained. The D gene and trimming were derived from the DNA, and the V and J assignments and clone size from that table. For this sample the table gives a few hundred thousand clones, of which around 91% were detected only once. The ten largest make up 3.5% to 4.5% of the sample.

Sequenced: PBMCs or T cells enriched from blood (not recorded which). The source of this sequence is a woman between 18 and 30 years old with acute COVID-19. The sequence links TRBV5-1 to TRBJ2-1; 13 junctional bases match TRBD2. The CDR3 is CASSGEGLAGVGEQFF. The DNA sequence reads TGCGCCAGCAGCGGGGAAGGACTAGCGGGAGTAGGCGAGCAGTTCTTC.